A selection of T cell receptor beta chains follows, all from one sample in a study of CD8 T cells in ankylosing spondylitis. TCRdb ran MiXCR on the 5' RACE reads and lists one entry per CDR3 protein. The top ten hold less than 15% of the sample, which has 380,000 or so distinct CDR3 sequences, approximately 20% seen once. Sequenced input: blood, either unsorted or a sorted T cell fraction (not recorded which). Receptor source: a male donor with ankylosing spondylitis or in good health (not recorded which). CDR3s include the opening cysteine and the closing phenylalanine or tryptophan. D genes are given only for firm matches. The listing skips clone size in some rows; elsewhere it reads once, few, many or a size class.

v_call	j_call	clone_size	d_call	cdr3_nt	cdr3_aa
TRBV7-6	TRBJ2-5	few	NA	TGTGCCAGCAGCCCAGTCGGGGCTGAGACCCAGTACTTC	CASSPVGAETQYF
TRBV6-1	TRBJ1-4	few	NA	TGTGCCACCAACGACGGCGGGCTGAATGAAAAACTGTTTTTT	CATNDGGLNEKLFF
TRBV5-1	TRBJ1-6	NA	NA	TGCGCCAGCAGCTTGAGGGGGGGCGGTAATTCACCCCTCCACTTT	CASSLRGGGNSPLHF
TRBV10-3	TRBJ1-6	few	NA	TGTGCCATCAGTGAGTCCGGGCAGGAGAGCTCCTATAATTCACCCCTCCACTTT	CAISESGQESSYNSPLHF
TRBV4-2	TRBJ2-7	few	NA	TGTGCCAGCAGCCAAGGTTCGGGGGGCATCTACGAGCAGTACTTC	CASSQGSGGIYEQYF
TRBV24-1	TRBJ2-7	NA	TRBD1	TGTGCCACCAGTGATTCCGGGACAGGGGACGAGCAGTACTTC	CATSDSGTGDEQYF
TRBV5-1	TRBJ2-2	NA	NA	TGCGCCAGCAGGCCCTGGGGGGCCGGGGAGCTGTTTTTT	CASRPWGAGELFF
TRBV11-2	TRBJ2-7	NA	TRBD2	TGTGCCAGCAGCAGCGGGACTAGCCTACGATCCGTCTTC	CASSSGTSLRSVF
TRBV5-1	TRBJ2-3	NA	TRBD2	TGCGCCAGCAGCTTGGCTAGCGGGGGGCCCACAGATACGCAGTATTTT	CASSLASGGPTDTQYF
TRBV12-3/TRBV12-4	TRBJ2-5	few	TRBD1	TGTGCCAGCAGTGAAGGGACAGGGGGCCCTCGAGAGACCCAGTACTTC	CASSEGTGGPRETQYF
TRBV20-1	TRBJ2-7	NA	NA	TGCAGTGCCGAAGACCGGGACGCCTCCTACGAGCAGTACTTC	CSAEDRDASYEQYF
TRBV11-2	TRBJ2-7	NA	TRBD2	TGTGCCAGCAGCTTAGGGGAGGGCCACTCCTACGAGCAGTACTTC	CASSLGEGHSYEQYF
TRBV7-9	TRBJ1-1	few	NA	TGTGCCAGCAGCTTAATAGAGGGAGCTTTCTTT	CASSLIEGAFF
TRBV7-9	TRBJ2-5	few	NA	TGTGCCAGCAGATTAGGGCCCCCGGCGCATCCAAGAAAGACCCAGTACTTC	CASRLGPPAHPRKTQYF
TRBV24-1	TRBJ1-2	few	NA	TGTGCCACCAGTGATCTAGGGGCCTATGGCTACACCTTC	CATSDLGAYGYTF
TRBV12-3/TRBV12-4	TRBJ2-7	NA	NA	TGTGCCAGCAGTCCCAACGGGAACTCCTACGAGCAGTACTTC	CASSPNGNSYEQYF
TRBV7-9	TRBJ2-1	NA	NA	TGTGCCAGCAGCGTAACACCCCCAACTTACAATGAGCAGTTCTTC	CASSVTPPTYNEQFF
TRBV7-9	TRBJ2-5	NA	NA	TGTGCCAGCAGCTGGACGGGGGCCTACCAAGAGACCCAGTACTTC	CASSWTGAYQETQYF
TRBV13	TRBJ2-1	NA	TRBD2	TGTGCCAGCAGCCCACGAAGCGGGGGGAACAATGAGCAGTTCTTC	CASSPRSGGNNEQFF
TRBV15	TRBJ2-3	NA	NA	TGTGCCACCAGCGAGGGGGGCAGGGGGTTAGCAGATACGCAGTATTTT	CATSEGGRGLADTQYF
TRBV20-1	TRBJ2-1	NA	TRBD2	TGCAGTGGGACAACTAGCGGGATTTACAATGAGCAGTTCTTC	CSGTTSGIYNEQFF
TRBV3-1	TRBJ1-1	NA	NA	TGTGCCAGCCGTGGACTGGACACTGAAGCTTTCTTT	CASRGLDTEAFF
TRBV29-1	TRBJ1-5	few	NA	TGCAGCGTTGACAGAAATCAGCCCCAGCATTTT	CSVDRNQPQHF
TRBV25-1	TRBJ1-4	NA	NA	TGTGCCAGCAGTGACTCAGCCATGAATGAAAAACTGTTTTTT	CASSDSAMNEKLFF
TRBV20-1	TRBJ2-2	NA	NA	TGCAGTGCTAGAGAGGTCGGCCCGAACACCGGGGAGCTGTTTTTT	CSAREVGPNTGELFF
TRBV10-2	TRBJ2-3	few	NA	TGCGCCAGCGCCCGGTGGGACACAGATACGCAGTATTTT	CASARWDTDTQYF
TRBV7-9	TRBJ2-7	NA	NA	TGTGCCAGCAGCTTACGTCGCGGGGTATCCTACGAGCAGTACTTC	CASSLRRGVSYEQYF
TRBV29-1	TRBJ1-1	few	TRBD1	TGCAGCGGGGACAGTGGCGCTGAAGCTTTCTTT	CSGDSGAEAFF
TRBV2	TRBJ2-7	NA	TRBD1	TGTGCCAGCAGCCATACCGGGACAGGGGCCTACGAGCAGTACTTC	CASSHTGTGAYEQYF
TRBV3-1	TRBJ2-3	NA	TRBD2	TGTGCCAGCAGCCAAGGGGCATTAGCGGGGGGATACACAGATACGCAGTATTTT	CASSQGALAGGYTDTQYF
TRBV29-1	TRBJ1-2	few	TRBD1	TGCAGCGCCGACCAGGACAGGGGTGGCTACACCTTC	CSADQDRGGYTF
TRBV6-1	TRBJ2-1	NA	TRBD1	TGTGCCAGCAGCGGGGGACAGGGGCTGGGGAATGAGCAGTTCTTC	CASSGGQGLGNEQFF
TRBV20-1	TRBJ2-5	few	TRBD1	TGCAGTGCTAGAGAAGTCGTAAGGGGGCTCTCGGAGACCCAGTACTTC	CSAREVVRGLSETQYF
TRBV11-2	TRBJ2-3	NA	NA	TGTGCCAGCAGCTCGCTTTTGGGAGATACGCAGTATTTT	CASSSLLGDTQYF
TRBV4-1	TRBJ2-3	few	TRBD2	TGCGCCAGCAGCTCCGACAGACTAGCGGGCACAGATACGCAGTATTTT	CASSSDRLAGTDTQYF
TRBV7-9	TRBJ2-3	NA	NA	TGTGCCAGCAGCCTCCGGGCAGCACCAGATACGCAGTATTTT	CASSLRAAPDTQYF
TRBV7-2	TRBJ2-7	NA	TRBD1	TGTGCCAGCAGCTCCGAGATGGACAGGGGAACCTGGGAGCAGTACTTC	CASSSEMDRGTWEQYF
TRBV15	TRBJ2-5	few	NA	TGTGCCACAGGAGACCGGGGGATCACGAAGACCCAGTACTTC	CATGDRGITKTQYF
TRBV13	TRBJ2-7	NA	NA	TGTGCCAGCAGCGTAACACAGGGCAGCTACGAGCAGTACTTC	CASSVTQGSYEQYF
TRBV20-1	TRBJ2-7	NA	NA	TGCAGTGCTAGTCATCCGATCGATTACGAGCAGTACTTC	CSASHPIDYEQYF
TRBV29-1	TRBJ2-7	NA	TRBD2	TGCAGCGTTGAGTCCTATACGCTAGCGGGGGGGACCTACGAGCAGTACTTC	CSVESYTLAGGTYEQYF
TRBV6-1	TRBJ2-1	few	NA	TGTGCCAGCAGTGTCCGCGGGGCTGGCTACAATGAGCAGTTCTTC	CASSVRGAGYNEQFF
TRBV29-1	TRBJ2-2	few	NA	TGCAGCGTTTTCCTGAACACCGGGGAGCTGTTTTTT	CSVFLNTGELFF
TRBV10-3	TRBJ2-5	NA	NA	TGTGCCATCAGTGCGGCCAAAGAGGTGGAGGAGACCCAGTACTTC	CAISAAKEVEETQYF
TRBV28	TRBJ2-7	few	NA	TGTGCCAGCAGTTTATTTCAGGAGGGTAGAGAGCAGTACTTC	CASSLFQEGREQYF
TRBV11-2	TRBJ2-1	NA	NA	TGTGCCAGCAGCTTAGATTGGGTGGGTCGTGAGCAGTTCTTC	CASSLDWVGREQFF